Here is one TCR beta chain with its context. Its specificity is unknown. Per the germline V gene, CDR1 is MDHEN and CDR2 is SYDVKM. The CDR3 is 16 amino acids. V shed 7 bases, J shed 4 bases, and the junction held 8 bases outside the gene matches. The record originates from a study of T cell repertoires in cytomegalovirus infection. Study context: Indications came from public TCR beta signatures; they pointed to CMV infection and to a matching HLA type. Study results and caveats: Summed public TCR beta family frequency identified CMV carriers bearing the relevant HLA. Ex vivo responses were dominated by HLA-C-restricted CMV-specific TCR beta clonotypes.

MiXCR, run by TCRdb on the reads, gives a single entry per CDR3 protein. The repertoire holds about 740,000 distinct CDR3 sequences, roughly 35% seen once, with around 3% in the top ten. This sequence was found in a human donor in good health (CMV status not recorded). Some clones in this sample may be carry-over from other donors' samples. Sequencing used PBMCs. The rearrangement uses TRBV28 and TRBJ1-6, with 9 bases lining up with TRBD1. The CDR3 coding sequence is TGTGCCAGCACCGGACAGGGGAACATTTATAATTCACCCCTCCACTTT. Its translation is CASTGQGNIYNSPLHF.